This passage covers 21 T cell receptor beta chains from one sample sequenced in a study of Graves' ophthalmopathy and Graves' hyperthyroidism. The authors amplified TCR beta CDR3 regions, and they did so from RNA transcripts for repertoire sequencing. The workflow started with a first-round RT-PCR run with HTBI primers and then moved on to a second-round multiplex PCR. TCRdb passed the multiplex PCR reads through MiXCR, listing each CDR3 protein once. Among about 210,000 distinct CDR3 sequences listed, over 25% were seen once. Specimen: peripheral blood. The receptors shown here come from a man aged 50-59 years with Graves' ophthalmopathy.

This clonotype was seen only once. The genes are TRBV30 and TRBJ2-7, with D perhaps being TRBD1 or TRBD2 (5 bases each). The CDR3 length is 14 residues. Germline values: CDR1 GTSNPN, CDR2 SVGIG (reference sequence). The V gene lost 0 bases and the J gene lost 4 bases, with 13 bases spanning the gap. This CDR3 is CAWSVGSGSYEQYF. DNA of the CDR3: TGTGCCTGGAGTGTAGGGTCAGGGAGTTACGAGCAGTACTTC.

This clonotype has at least ten counts. V gene TRBV6-5 combines with J gene TRBJ1-6, with D hard to call. Germline loops: CDR1 MNHEY, CDR2 SVGAGI. The CDR3 consists of 14 residues. The V gene lost 2 bases and the J gene lost 4 bases, with 6 bases spanning the gap. The CDR3 region is CASSYREYNSPLHF. The CDR3 bases are TGTGCCAGCAGTTACCGGGAGTATAATTCACCCCTCCACTTT.

This clonotype was detected ten times or more. The chain combines TRBV7-8 with TRBJ2-5, with D unresolved. Trimming removed 3 bases from V and 5 bases from J, with 10 bases in between. Germline CDR1 SGHVS, CDR2 FQNEAQ. The CDR3 has 13 residues. The CDR3 region has the DNA TGTGCCAGCAGCTTTGGTCTCCTGGAGACCCAGTACTTC. Protein sequence: CASSFGLLETQYF. Looking up the rest from reference TRBV7-8 and TRBJ2-5 gives the full variable domain: GAGVSQSPRYKVAKRGQDVALRCDPISGHVSLFWYQQALGQGPEFLTYFQNEAQLDKSGLPSDRFFAERPEGSVSTLKIQRTQQEDSAVYLCASSFGLLETQYFGPGTRLLVL.

This clonotype has a handful of counts. The chain links TRBV10-3 to TRBJ2-7; D unclear. V was shortened by 3 bases and J by 3 bases, with 9 bases between the two germline ends. The CDR3 covers 13 residues. CDR1 and CDR2 (germline): ENHRY, SYGVKD. CDR3 loop: CAISDGPNYEQYF. CDR3 DNA sequence: TGTGCCATCAGTGATGGACCAAACTACGAGCAGTACTTC.

This clonotype showed up many times. This rearrangement joins TRBV28 to TRBJ1-5; 9 positions agree with TRBD1. The CDR3 consists of 19 residues. Germline trimming cut 3 bases from V and 5 bases from J; bases unmatched to any gene: 17. CDR1 and CDR2 from the germline V gene are MDHEN and SYDVKM. CDR3 sequence (DNA): TGTGCCAGCAGTTTCGGTGCAGGACAGGGGACGATGGGGGATCAGCCCCAGCATTTT. This sequence encodes CASSFGAGQGTMGDQPQHF.

There are many counts of this clonotype. The rearrangement uses TRBV9 and TRBJ2-3; 7 positions agree with TRBD2. Germline V gene lookup returns CDR1 SGDLS and CDR2 YYNGEE. Germline trimming cut 4 bases from V and 2 bases from J; bases unmatched to any gene: 10. This CDR3 comprises 16 residues. This chain's CDR3 is CASSPWAGAYTDTQYF. In DNA, the CDR3 is TGTGCCAGCAGCCCTTGGGCGGGAGCCTACACAGATACGCAGTATTTT.

This clonotype was seen ten or more times. V and J are TRBV28 and TRBJ2-4; the match to TRBD2 covers 9 bases. Germline V gene lookup returns CDR1 MDHEN and CDR2 SYDVKM. The J segment lost 5 bases and the V segment lost 5 bases, leaving 7 bases of the junction unmatched. This CDR3 region has 15 residues. The DNA for the CDR3 is TGTGCCAGCAGTCACACGACTAGCGGAGAAAACATTCAGTACTTC. Translated, it gives CASSHTTSGENIQYF.

This CDR3 is CASSLGISGANVLTF. The DNA of the CDR3 is TGTGCCAGCAGTTTGGGGATCTCTGGGGCCAACGTCCTGACTTTC. This chain joins TRBV12-3 or TRBV12-4 and TRBJ2-6, with unresolved D. CDR3 length: 15 amino acids. Trimming removed 3 bases at V and 0 bases at J, with 6 bases between.

This clonotype occurred many times. The rearrangement joins TRBV9 to TRBJ2-7; D might be TRBD2 (6 bases). V lost 1 base and J 3 bases, leaving 14 bases between the germline ends. CDR1 is SGDLS, CDR2 YYNGEE, per germline. This CDR3 comprises 15 residues. CDR3 in amino acids: CASSVSSGAYYEQYF. Here the CDR3 DNA reads TGTGCCAGCAGCGTAAGTAGCGGAGCTTACTACGAGCAGTACTTC.

This clonotype showed up many times. This chain connects TRBV30 to TRBJ2-5; 9 bases are shared with TRBD2. With 3 bases clipped from V and 5 bases from J, the junction kept 7 bases outside the gene matches. This CDR3 spans 14 amino acids. Germline V lookup: CDR1 GTSNPN, CDR2 SVGIG (reference sequence). CDR3 amino acids: CAWSLTSGRETQYF. The CDR3 bases are TGTGCCTGGAGCCTAACTAGCGGGCGGGAGACCCAGTACTTC.

This chain uses TRBV15 with TRBJ2-7; weak D call: TRBD2 (5 bases). The CDR3 covers 14 residues. Germline loops: CDR1 LNHNV, CDR2 YYDKDF (reference sequence). Trimming removed 0 bases from V and 1 base from J, with 7 bases in between. The DNA for the CDR3 is TGTGCCACCAGCAGAGATCCGGGATCCTACGAGCAGTACTTC. The encoded protein is CATSRDPGSYEQYF.

This clonotype was observed many times. V is TRBV19 and J is TRBJ1-1; D is unclear. This CDR3 is built from 13 residues. Germline V gene sequence: CDR1 LNHDA, CDR2 SQIVND (reference sequence). Trimming shortened V by 10 bases and J by 5 bases, and 17 bases separated the two germline ends. CDR3 bases: TGTGCCACCAAAGGTGTCATGGGGACTGAAGCTTTCTTT. It translates to CATKGVMGTEAFF.

The chain is built from TRBV6-1 and TRBJ1-5; TRBD1 matches at 8 bases. The CDR3 totals 13 residues. V was pared by 5 bases and J by 6 bases, with 3 bases of the junction left unmatched. Looked up from germline, CDR1 is MNHNS and CDR2 is SASEGT. The CDR3 coding sequence is TGTGCCAGCAGTCCAGGGGGCGTTCAGCCCCAGCATTTT. This encodes CASSPGGVQPQHF.

The sample holds many counts of this clonotype. This chain uses TRBV6-2 or TRBV6-3 with TRBJ1-5; possibly TRBD1 for D (5 bases). In germline, CDR1 is MNHEY, CDR2 SVGEGT. CDR3 length equals 13 residues. Deletions cut 8 bases from V and 0 bases from J, with 8 bases between. CDR3 loop: CASGHLSNQPQHF. CDR3 DNA: TGTGCCAGCGGACACCTTAGCAATCAGCCCCAGCATTTT.

This clonotype was observed once. The genes are TRBV6-2 or TRBV6-3 and TRBJ1-1; D is unresolved. CDR1 and CDR2 from the germline V gene are MNHEY and SVGEGT. This CDR3 region has 11 residues. V gave up 2 bases and J gave up 6 bases, with 4 bases separating them. CDR3 region: CASSYPAEAFF. The CDR3 coding sequence is TGTGCCAGCAGTTACCCTGCTGAAGCTTTCTTT.

This clonotype was seen repeatedly, ten times or more. The chain carries TRBV6-1 and TRBJ2-2; 8 nucleotides align to TRBD1. J lost 4 bases, V lost 7 bases, and 8 bases had no gene match. The CDR3 sequence is 15 residues long. Germline V gene lookup returns CDR1 MNHNS and CDR2 SASEGT. As DNA, the CDR3 is TGTGCCAGCACCCCCGGGACAGGACCCACCGGGGAGCTGTTTTTT. It codes for CASTPGTGPTGELFF.

In the case of this clonotype: One end of the junction fails to match germline, which may point to a read error. The rearrangement joins TRBV28 to TRBJ2-7, with 8 bases fitting TRBD1. Germline lookup yields CDR1 MDHEN and CDR2 SYDVKM. This CDR3 has 14 residues. The CDR3 here is CASEIRTGLDEQYF. The DNA of the CDR3 is TGCGCCAGCGAAATCCGGACAGGGTTGGACGAGCAGTACTTC.

This clonotype was observed at least ten times. The DNA of the CDR3 is TGCAGCGTTTCTCCGGGACAGGGGGCTAGCGGGAGATACGAGCAGTACTTC. It specifies CSVSPGQGASGRYEQYF. This chain uses TRBV29-1 with TRBJ2-7; 12 bases match TRBD1. The germline gives CDR1 SQVTM, CDR2 ANQGSEA. CDR3 length: 17 residues. The ends lost 5 bases at V and 4 bases at J; junction bases unmatched: 15.

This clonotype has a count of ten or more. This chain connects TRBV20-1 to TRBJ1-1; TRBD1 matches at 12 bases. V lost 0 bases, J lost 6 bases, and 5 bases stayed unmatched. CDR3 length: 15 amino acids. CDR1 is DFQATT and CDR2 is SNEGSKA in the germline V gene (reference sequence). The CDR3 DNA follows: TGCAGTGCTAGAGATGCCGGGACAGGGGGCCCTGAAGCTTTCTTT. Its translation: CSARDAGTGGPEAFF.

This clonotype was observed a handful of times. The chain has TRBV11-2 and TRBJ1-1; the D is unclear. V lost 6 bases and J 1 base, leaving 6 bases between the germline ends. The CDR3 totals 12 residues. The germline gives CDR1 SGHAT, CDR2 FQNNGV. This CDR3 is CASSNQNTEAFF. The CDR3 DNA sequence: TGTGCCAGCAGTAATCAGAACACTGAAGCTTTCTTT.

This chain joins TRBV12-3 or TRBV12-4 and TRBJ2-4; no reliable D call. With the DNA end fitting TRBJ2-7 better, the J assignment may be wrong. This CDR3 contains 14 residues. CDR3 sequence: CAVAKTASPTEQYF. CDR3 DNA sequence: TGTGCTGTCGCGAAAACCGCTAGTCCTACCGAGCAGTACTTC.